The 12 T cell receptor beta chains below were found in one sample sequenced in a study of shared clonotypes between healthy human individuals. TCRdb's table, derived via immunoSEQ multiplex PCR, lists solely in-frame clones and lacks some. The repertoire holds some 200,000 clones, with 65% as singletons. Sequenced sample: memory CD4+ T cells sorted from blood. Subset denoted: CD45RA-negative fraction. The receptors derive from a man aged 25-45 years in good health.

CDR3 DNA sequence: TGTGCCAGCAGCGCCCAAAACGGGGGGGGTCTTGAGCAGTTCTTC. Its protein product is CASSAQNGGGLEQFF. The rearrangement uses TRBV7-2 and TRBJ2-1; TRBD2 agrees at 8 bases. The germline V gene encodes CDR1 SGHTA and CDR2 FQGNSA. Trimming cost V 5 bases and J 9 bases; bases outside gene matches: 12. This CDR3 spans 15 amino acids.

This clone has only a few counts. In nucleotides, the CDR3 is TGTGCCACCAGCAGAGGGACGGGTGAAGCTTTCTTT. This translates into CATSRGTGEAFF. The chain uses TRBV15 and TRBJ1-1; D gene uncertain. CDR1 is LNHNV and CDR2 is YYDKDF in the germline V gene (reference sequence). The CDR3 totals 12 residues. Trimming removed 1 base at V and 7 bases at J, with 7 bases between.

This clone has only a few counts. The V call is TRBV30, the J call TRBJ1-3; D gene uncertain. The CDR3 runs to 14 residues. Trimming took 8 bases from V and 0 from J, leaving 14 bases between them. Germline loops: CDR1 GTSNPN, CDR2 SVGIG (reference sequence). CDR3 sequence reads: CAIHAASSGNTIYF. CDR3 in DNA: TGTGCCATCCACGCGGCGAGCTCTGGAAACACCATATATTTT.

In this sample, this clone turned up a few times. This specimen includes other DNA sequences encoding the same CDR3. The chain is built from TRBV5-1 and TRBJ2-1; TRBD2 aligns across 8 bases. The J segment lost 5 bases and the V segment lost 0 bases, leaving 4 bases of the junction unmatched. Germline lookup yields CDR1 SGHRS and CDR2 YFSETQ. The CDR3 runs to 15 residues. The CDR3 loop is CASSLVREGDNEQFF. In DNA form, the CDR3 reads TGCGCCAGCAGCTTGGTCCGGGAGGGGGACAATGAGCAGTTCTTC.

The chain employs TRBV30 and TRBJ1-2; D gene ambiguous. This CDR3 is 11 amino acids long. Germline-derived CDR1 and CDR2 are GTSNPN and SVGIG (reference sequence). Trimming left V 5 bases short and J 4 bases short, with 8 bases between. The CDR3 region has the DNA TGTGCCTGGGGTTTGGGCTATGGCTACACCTTC. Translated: CAWGLGYGYTF. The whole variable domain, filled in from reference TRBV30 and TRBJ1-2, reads SQTIHQWPATLVQPVGSPLSLECTVEGTSNPNLYWYRQAAGRGLQLLFYSVGIGQISSEVPQNLSASRPQDRQFILSSKKLLLSDSGFYLCAWGLGYGYTFGSGTRLTVV.

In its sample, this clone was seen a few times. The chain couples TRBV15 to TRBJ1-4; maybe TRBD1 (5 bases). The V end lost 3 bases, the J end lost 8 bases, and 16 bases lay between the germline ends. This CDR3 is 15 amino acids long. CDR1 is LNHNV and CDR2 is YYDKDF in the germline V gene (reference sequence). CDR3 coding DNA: TGTGCCACCAGCAGCCGGGGCGGGCTCTCGGAAAAACTGTTTTTT. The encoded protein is CATSSRGGLSEKLFF.

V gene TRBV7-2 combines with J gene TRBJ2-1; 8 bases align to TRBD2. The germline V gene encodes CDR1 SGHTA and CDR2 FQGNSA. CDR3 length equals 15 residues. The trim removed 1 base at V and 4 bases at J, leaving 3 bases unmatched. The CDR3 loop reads CASSLGLAQYNEQFF. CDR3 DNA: TGTGCCAGCAGCTTAGGACTAGCGCAATACAATGAGCAGTTCTTC.

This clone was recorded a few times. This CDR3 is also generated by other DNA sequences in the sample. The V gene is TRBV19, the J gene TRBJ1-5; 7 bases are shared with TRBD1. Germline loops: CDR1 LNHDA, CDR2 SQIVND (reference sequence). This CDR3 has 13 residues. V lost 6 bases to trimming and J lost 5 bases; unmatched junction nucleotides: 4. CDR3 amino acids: CASSPDRDQPQHF. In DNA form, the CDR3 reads TGTGCCAGTAGCCCCGACAGGGATCAGCCCCAGCATTTT.

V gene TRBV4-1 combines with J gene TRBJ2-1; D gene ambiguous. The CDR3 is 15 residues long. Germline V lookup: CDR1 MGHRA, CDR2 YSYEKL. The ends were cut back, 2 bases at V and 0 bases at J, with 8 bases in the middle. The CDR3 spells CASSQSQDSYNEQFF. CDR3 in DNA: TGCGCCAGCAGCCAATCTCAGGACTCCTACAATGAGCAGTTCTTC.

As DNA, the CDR3 is TGTGCCAGCAGCTTAGGCCGAGGAGTGGACGGAGGAAACTATGGCTACACCTTC. Protein: CASSLGRGVDGGNYGYTF. V is TRBV11-2 and J is TRBJ1-2; D not resolved. The germline CDR1 and CDR2 sequences are SGHAT and FQNNGV. The CDR3 spans 18 residues. V gave up 1 base and J gave up 2 bases, with 20 bases separating them.

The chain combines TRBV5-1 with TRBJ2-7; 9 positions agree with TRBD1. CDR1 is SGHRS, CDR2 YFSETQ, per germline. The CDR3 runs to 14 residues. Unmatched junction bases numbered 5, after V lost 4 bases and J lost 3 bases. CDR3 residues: CASSQQGASYEQYF. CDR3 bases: TGCGCCAGCAGCCAACAGGGGGCTAGCTACGAGCAGTACTTC.

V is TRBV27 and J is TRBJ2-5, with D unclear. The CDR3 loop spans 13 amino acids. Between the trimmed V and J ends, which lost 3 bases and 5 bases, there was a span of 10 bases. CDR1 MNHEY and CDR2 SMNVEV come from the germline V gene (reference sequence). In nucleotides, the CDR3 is TGTGCCAGCAGTTTTAGGTTTAAGGAGACCCAGTACTTC. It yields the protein CASSFRFKETQYF.